The following is a T cell receptor (beta chain) sequence with its context. Antigen specificity is unknown. TCRdb keeps only in-frame clones here, not all; method: immunoSEQ multiplex PCR. The table has 600,000 to 700,000 clones, roughly 72% seen once. Germline lookup yields CDR1 MNHNS and CDR2 SASEGT. CDR3 length: 13 residues. Deletions cut 2 bases from V and 4 bases from J, with 8 bases between. The sample belongs to a study of shared clonotypes between healthy human individuals. Study observations and caveats: Sampling included only blood; tissue repertoires likely differ. Inspection by rarefaction showed sorted-subset sequencing to be incomplete despite large depth.

Nashville, Tennessee was home to all donors, who were Caucasian adults. From CD4+ cells came CD45RA+ naive and CD45RA-negative memory subsets. The receptor was derived from a woman aged 25 to 39 in good health. J is TRBJ1-2 and V is TRBV6-1, with D possibly matching TRBD1 (5 bases). Specimen: memory CD4+ T cells sorted from blood. The sample's subset: CD45RA-negative fraction. CDR3 nucleotides: TGTGCCAGCAGTGAACTGGGGACCTATGGCTACACCTTC. Translation: CASSELGTYGYTF.